A single sample gave rise to the 17 T cell receptor beta chains below, sequenced in a study of cytomegalovirus exposure and HLA in healthy donors. Researchers ran the PCR with 60 Vbeta and 13 Jbeta primers. Measured with immunoSEQ multiplex PCR; TCRdb has only the in-frame clones, and not every one. This table holds about 160,000 clones, around 76% found once. The sequencing sample was made of PBMCs. Receptors originate from a female donor in good health and CMV-seronegative.

The chain couples TRBV7-9 to TRBJ1-4; D is unclear. Germline loops: CDR1 SEHNR, CDR2 FQNEAQ (reference sequence). V shed 0 bases and J shed 5 bases, with 4 bases lying between them. CDR3 length equals 13 residues. The CDR3 region has the DNA TGTGCCAGCAGCTTAGCCCTAAATGAAAAACTGTTTTTT. Protein product: CASSLALNEKLFF.

V is TRBV30 and J is TRBJ1-6; 8 bases are a match to TRBD1. The trim removed 2 bases at V and 7 bases at J, leaving 7 bases unmatched. Germline V gene data show CDR1 as GTSNPN and CDR2 as SVGIG (reference sequence). The CDR3 loop spans 15 amino acids. The CDR3 sequence is CAWSKLTGVNSPLHF. The CDR3 nucleotides are TGTGCCTGGAGTAAACTGACAGGGGTGAATTCACCCCTCCACTTT.

The chain couples TRBV29-1 to TRBJ1-1; D is perhaps TRBD1 (5 bases). This CDR3 spans 15 amino acids. Trimming removed 3 bases at V and 8 bases at J, with 22 bases between. Germline V gene sequence: CDR1 SQVTM, CDR2 ANQGSEA. CDR3 loop: CSVDSPLSSPGEAFF. The CDR3 coding sequence is TGCAGCGTTGACTCGCCGCTATCTTCCCCAGGGGAAGCTTTCTTT.

This chain uses TRBV27 with TRBJ2-2; 8 bases fit TRBD1. Per the germline V gene, CDR1 is MNHEY and CDR2 is SMNVEV (reference sequence). J gave up 3 bases and V 5 bases, and 5 bases lay outside the gene matches. There are 15 residues in the CDR3. Here the CDR3 reads CASSPAGGDTGELFF. CDR3 DNA: TGTGCCAGCAGTCCCGCAGGGGGCGACACCGGGGAGCTGTTTTTT.

The chain is built from TRBV14 and TRBJ1-1, with 7 nucleotides matching TRBD1. The CDR3 sequence is 15 residues long. Germline lookup yields CDR1 SGHDN and CDR2 FVKESK. V lost 0 bases to trimming and J lost 5 bases; unmatched junction nucleotides: 6. The CDR3 is CASSQERRGWTEAFF. CDR3 coding DNA: TGTGCCAGCAGCCAAGAACGCAGGGGGTGGACTGAAGCTTTCTTT.

The rearrangement uses TRBV19 and TRBJ1-1, with TRBD1 as a possible D gene (6 bases). Per the germline V gene, CDR1 is LNHDA and CDR2 is SQIVND (reference sequence). The V end lost 5 bases, the J end lost 5 bases, and 12 bases lay between the germline ends. The CDR3 consists of 13 residues. CDR3 in amino acids: CASSDTGKTEAFF. The CDR3 DNA reads as TGTGCCAGTAGTGATACAGGGAAAACTGAAGCTTTCTTT.

This clone has a single count. The chain recombines TRBV30 with TRBJ1-5; a weak D match, TRBD1 (5 bases). The V end lost 3 bases, the J end lost 6 bases, and 21 bases lay between the germline ends. This CDR3 is built from 16 residues. CDR1 and CDR2 (germline): GTSNPN, SVGIG (reference sequence). CDR3 coding DNA: TGTGCCTGGAGGGACCCCGGGGGTGGATCTGGTCAGCCCCAGCATTTT. It translates to CAWRDPGGGSGQPQHF.

Concerning this clone: An end of the junction differs from the germline gene, which may be a read error. This chain links TRBV30 with TRBJ1-2; TRBD1 matches 7 bases. Germline V gene lookup returns CDR1 GTSNPN and CDR2 SVGIG (reference sequence). The CDR3 loop spans 12 amino acids. The CDR3 nucleotides are TGTGCCGGGAGGGGGCAAGACTATGGCTACACCTTC. Protein: CAGRGQDYGYTF. Full variable domain (rest looked up from reference TRBV30 and TRBJ1-2): SQTIHQWPATLVQPVGSPLSLECTVEGTSNPNLYWYRQAAGRGLQLLFYSVGIGQISSEVPQNLSASRPQDRQFILSSKKLLLSDSGFYLCAGRGQDYGYTFGSGTRLTVV.

A single count supports this clone. V is TRBV5-1 and J is TRBJ2-3; a possible D gene is TRBD2 (6 bases). In germline, CDR1 is SGHRS, CDR2 YFSETQ. The germline V and J ends were trimmed by 3 bases and 0 bases, with 11 bases remaining between them. The CDR3 runs 15 residues. This CDR3 is CASSSTGRSTDTQYF. The CDR3 DNA reads TGCGCCAGCAGCTCTACCGGGAGAAGCACAGATACGCAGTATTTT.

The chain is built from TRBV20-1 and TRBJ2-7; the D is unclear. Germline V lookup: CDR1 DFQATT, CDR2 SNEGSKA (reference sequence). The CDR3 runs to 11 residues. V gave up 3 bases and J gave up 1 base, with 4 bases separating them. The CDR3 loop is CSASESYEQYF. The DNA for the CDR3 is TGCAGTGCTAGCGAGTCCTACGAGCAGTACTTC.

This clone appeared once. J is TRBJ2-7 and V is TRBV19, with D unclear. V was pared by 4 bases and J by 2 bases, with 15 bases between. Germline V gene sequence: CDR1 LNHDA, CDR2 SQIVND (reference sequence). The CDR3 covers 15 residues. In nucleotides, the CDR3 is TGTGCCAGTAGTACCGCCTCCCCAGGAACCTACGAGCAGTACTTC. The encoded protein is CASSTASPGTYEQYF.

CDR3 in amino acids: CASSSGTGAEQYF. The CDR3 nucleotides are TGTGCCAGCAGTAGTGGGACAGGGGCCGAGCAGTACTTC. The gene calls are TRBV6-1 and TRBJ2-7; TRBD1 agrees at 10 bases. This CDR3 has 13 residues. Germline CDR1 reads MNHNS; CDR2 reads SASEGT. Losses at the gene ends were 5 bases for V and 6 bases for J; bases not matched to a gene: 4.

The chain carries TRBV19 and TRBJ1-2, with D possibly being TRBD1 (5 bases). Germline loops: CDR1 LNHDA, CDR2 SQIVND (reference sequence). The V end lost 7 bases, the J end lost 8 bases, and 14 bases lay between the germline ends. This CDR3 region has 12 residues. The CDR3 loop reads CASTAGLLGYTF. The DNA of the CDR3 is TGTGCCAGTACAGCAGGGCTATTAGGCTACACCTTC.

CDR3 bases: TGTGCCAGCAGCTTGGGGGACAGGGATCTGGGCTACGAGCAGTACTTC. It encodes CASSLGDRDLGYEQYF. V gene TRBV5-4 combines with J gene TRBJ2-7, with 9 bases identical to TRBD1. CDR1 SGHNT and CDR2 YYREEE come from the germline V gene (reference sequence). The CDR3 runs to 16 residues. The V and J ends lost 0 bases and 3 bases, in that order; junction bases with no gene match: 7.

This clone was found a few times. This chain uses TRBV6-1 with TRBJ1-2; D unresolved. The CDR3 has 11 amino acids. CDR1 is MNHNS and CDR2 is SASEGT in the germline V gene. With 5 bases removed from V and 7 bases from J, the gap between germline ends came to 8 bases. Written as DNA, the CDR3 is TGTGCCAGCAGTTATCTCTTTGGCTACACCTTC. It yields the protein CASSYLFGYTF.

This chain links TRBV29-1 with TRBJ2-1, with 7 bases that match TRBD1. Germline CDR1 reads SQVTM; CDR2 reads ANQGSEA. This CDR3 is built from 13 residues. The V segment lost 6 bases and the J segment 4 bases; nucleotides outside the gene matches: 6. The CDR3 spells CSVVTGWYNEQFF. The CDR3 DNA is TGCAGCGTCGTGACAGGGTGGTACAATGAGCAGTTCTTC.

This chain uses TRBV9 with TRBJ1-3, with unresolved D. The length of the CDR3 is 16 residues. Germline V gene sequence: CDR1 SGDLS, CDR2 YYNGEE. V lost 4 bases and J 0 bases, leaving 14 bases between the germline ends. This chain's CDR3 is CASSPGVASSGNTIYF. The CDR3 DNA follows: TGTGCCAGCAGCCCCGGGGTAGCCTCCTCTGGAAACACCATATATTTT.